This T cell receptor (beta chain) was observed in a study of identical twins. Study-level points and caveats: Researchers reported weaker excess twin sharing in beta out-of-frame sequences. Insertion counts were lower in abundant cord blood beta clonotypes, a trend that memory repertoires did not show.

This clonotype was detected ten times or more. Its target is unknown. TCRdb re-called the 5' RACE reads with MiXCR, one entry per CDR3 protein. The data show 200,000 to 250,000 distinct CDR3 sequences, with about 7% seen just once and roughly 3.4% held by the top ten. The J segment lost 6 bases and the V segment lost 2 bases, leaving 6 bases of the junction unmatched. CDR1 and CDR2 (germline): SGHRS, YFSETQ. This CDR3 region has 14 residues. Everyone who donated was a healthy Caucasian. These data also formed part of another study, on yellow fever vaccine responses in identical twins.

The chain couples TRBV5-1 to TRBJ2-3; the match to TRBD1 covers 7 bases. This TCR derives from a woman aged 18-35 years in good health. Material for sequencing was memory (CD45RO+) T cells sorted from blood. This CDR3 reads CASSFGKGADTQYF. In nucleotides, the CDR3 is TGCGCCAGCAGCTTCGGGAAGGGGGCGGATACGCAGTATTTT. The full variable domain, its missing parts supplied by reference TRBV5-1 and TRBJ2-3, is KAGVTQTPRYLIKTRGQQVTLSCSPISGHRSVSWYQQTPGQGLQFLFEYFSETQRNKGNFPGRFSGRQFSNSRSEMNVSTLELGDSALYLCASSFGKGADTQYFGPGTRLTVL.